This entry is about one TCR beta chain. Its antigen has not been determined. No much larger clone exists at a distance of one base, and base qualities are not known. Libraries were made using the immunoSEQ multiplex PCR assay. For the multiplex PCR, a mixture combining 60 forward primers for TCR Vbeta segments and 13 reverse primers for TCR Jbeta segments was used. A multiplex PCR assay on genomic DNA amplified the CDR3 region of rearranged TCR beta genes. On the Illumina HiSeq System, the amplified TCR beta libraries were sequenced as 87-base-pair reads. Concerning the study's data processing: In a later analysis, 80 million or so unique TCR beta chains were counted across the approximately 620 repertoires, and some 10 million of these chains were shared by at least two donors. Raw reads were error-corrected and collapsed into unique sequences by a nearest-neighbor algorithm in which closely related sequences were merged to remove PCR and sequencing errors. CDR3 sequences were aligned to IMGT reference sequences to assign V, D and J gene segments. Each retained sequence needed at least a six-nucleotide match to both a V gene segment and a J gene segment. Rearrangements were classified as productive when the CDR3 lacked stop codons and remained in frame with V and J, and all other rearrangements were classified as non-productive. Following IMGT convention, CDR3 was defined as the stretch from the second conserved V-encoded cysteine up to the conserved J-encoded phenylalanine. Sequences without an unambiguous match to a single V gene segment were excluded from the earlier analysis of approximately 600 of the donors. In an earlier analysis of approximately 550 of the donors, V segments were called functional above 56.7% productive rearrangements and were called segregating when the between-donor standard deviation exceeded 5%. A statistical classification framework was developed to diagnose cytomegalovirus status using the catalog of TCR beta chain sequences. In a later analysis, V and J genes were assigned by comparing TCR nucleotide sequences against IMGT/GENE-DB human TR gene sequences. In a later analysis, CDR3 sequences and most-parsimonious VDJ recombination scenarios were assigned using the TCRdist pipeline. In a later analysis, every TCR beta chain was defined by the combination of its CDR3 amino acid sequence and its V-gene family, and reads without a unique V-gene family were dropped. To address suspected cross-contamination and a sequencing artifact, a later analysis removed a few hundred highly shared, low-generation-probability nucleotide sequences. In a later analysis, a clonal expansion index was calculated for each public chain from normalized within-repertoire ranks of inferred template counts. In a later analysis, generation probabilities were computed with a VDJ recombination model fitted to out-of-frame rearrangements, and the resulting probabilities were checked against IGoR. In a later analysis, hypergeometric tests were used to score TCR-TCR, TCR-HLA and TCR-CMV co-occurrence, with a repertoire-size bias correction applied to TCR pairs. To estimate false discovery rates, a later analysis permuted the HLA or CMV assignments 20 times. A later analysis grouped co-occurring TCRs with DBSCAN, adding TCRdist sequence similarity when clustering within HLA-allele-positive subsets. Repertoires with fewer than 30,000 or more than 120,000 public chains, plus five repertoires with anomalous nucleotide sharing, were excluded from co-occurrence clustering. TCRdb carries this immuneACCESS record with in-frame sequences only. Its versions omit some clonotypes, under half of them owing to an unresolved V gene in the studies checked, with the rest unexplained. V and J calls and clone size are copied from that table; D and trimming were computed from the DNA. The sample profile shows 150,000 to 200,000 clones; 82% of them were found once. The leading ten clones occupy under 0.6% of the sample.

The CDR3 covers 16 residues, taking in both the cysteine and the phenylalanine. Only the CDR3 part of the read is kept: 48 bases, read in frame from the first base. Relative to germline, V is missing 1 base and J is missing 4 bases, with 8 bases of the junction outside any gene match. The germline V gene gives CDR1 as SGHTA and CDR2 as FQGTGA. These data come from a study of cytomegalovirus exposure and HLA in healthy donors (dated by TCRdb to 2017 to 2019). In terms of the full investigation: An earlier analysis of some 600 of the donors reported roughly 300 Gb of sequence data and 100 million to 120 million unique TCR beta sequences obtained from 150 million to 200 million T cells. Rather than drawing on any new phenotypic data, the later analysis identified candidate immune exposures from TCR beta sequences and the way those sequences occurred across donors. On average, around 230,000 unique TCR beta nucleotide sequences were sequenced per donor among 300 to 500 genotyped donors of the cohort, with roughly 19% of those sequences being non-productive. A handful of DR-DQ haplotypes were handled as single units for association and clustering because linkage in the cohort was strong. The study aimed to test whether signatures of past pathogen exposure could be identified by cataloging public T cell receptors. Besides the first cohort of about 730 subjects, a separate validation cohort made up of roughly 120 different subjects was used. An earlier analysis of several hundred of the donors applied high-throughput TCR beta sequencing to assess whether each TCR beta V gene segment acted as functional or pseudogenic. The genetic ancestry cluster associated with self-reported Caucasian donors included 70% to 85% of the approximately 410 genotyped donors. The study combined high-throughput TCR immunosequencing, statistical association of individual TCRs with disease status, and machine learning to predict cytomegalovirus infection status. Roughly 310 gigabases of sequencing data and 80 million or so unique TCR sequences were included in an early release covering over 600 HLA-typed donors. Typing coverage varied by locus: 629-630 donors for A, B, C, DRB1 and DQB1; more than 500 for DQA1; 600 to 610 for DPA1; approximately 470 for DPB1. Donor age, sex, ethnicity and CMV serostatus were compiled together with the repertoire data. A later genetic analysis used genome-wide SNP genotypes for about 55% of the 666 donors, treating that subset as a discovery cohort. A later analysis re-analyzed previously published TCR beta repertoires from hundreds of donors and added high-resolution HLA genotyping to study TCR occurrence patterns. Using immunosequencing, the study profiled T cell repertoires from some 670 subjects and related those repertoires to cytomegalovirus serostatus. HLA typing covered class I and class II loci at four-digit resolution. All discovery cohort repertoires had been generated on a single sequencing platform.

In total, more than 500 healthy bone marrow donors made up the cohort. Cohort members were all nominally healthy when sampled, although unrecorded immune exposures were likely present. The donor was CMV seronegative and belonged to the group of over 350 seronegative cohort members. Every donor gave a peripheral blood sample, and the peripheral blood mononuclear cells from that sample were used for TCR beta sequencing. Genomic DNA was extracted from the blood cell samples with the Qiagen DNeasy Blood Extraction Kit. What the study reported, not specific to this receptor: Correlated functional status among segregating V segments might reflect linkage disequilibrium, but an unknown experimental factor could not be ruled out. Most TCR sequences were observed very rarely across donors, whereas some public TCRs were present in many individuals. The study gave a list of about 150 TCR beta chains associated with cytomegalovirus. The sequencing pipeline was judged likely to have produced a cluster of highly shared sequence variants as a technical artifact. In a later analysis, HLA-associated TCR beta chains showed more clonal expansion and lower generation probabilities than non-associated chains that were equally common. An association between a missense DCLRE1C variant and V-gene and J-gene trimming of TCR beta chains was found in a later genetic analysis and replicated in an independent cohort. In this cohort, only TCR beta chains were sequenced, and detectable features were limited by the absence of alpha or paired-chain data. A further reported finding was that TCR beta sequences accurately predicted the HLA-A and HLA-B alleles for most subjects in the first cohort. Cytomegalovirus status was reported to be diagnosed by the classifier with high specificity and sensitivity in both the original and validation cohorts. Because counts were too low, some 17 rarely observed V segments, including chromosome 9 orphons, were excluded from the earlier analysis of under 650 of the donors. In vitro tests confirmed that a few of the cytomegalovirus-associated TCR beta chains recognize cytomegalovirus antigens. Sequencing depth was assumed to be roughly uniform across donors in the presence/absence analyses, though that assumption may not hold. According to a later analysis, most CMV-associated TCR beta chains appeared to be HLA-restricted, and the HLA associations seemed to be driven largely by CMV exposure. In a later genetic analysis, fewer N-insertions in productive TCRs were reported among donors in an Asian-associated ancestry cluster than the approximately 710-donor mean. In a later analysis, the rate of TCR association differed among HLA loci, with DRB1 alleles having the most associated TCRs and HLA-C alleles having the fewest. According to a later analysis, parvovirus B19, influenza, CMV and Epstein-Barr virus appeared linked to several top co-occurrence clusters. A later analysis associated approximately 17,000 TCR beta sequences with specific HLA alleles at a false discovery rate of 0.05. Immune exposure information for the cohort was limited to CMV serostatus. In an earlier analysis of 500 to 650 of the donors, most TCR beta V segments appeared in productive rearrangements about 87% or about 30% of the time, broadly matching IMGT annotations. The authors suggested that the approach could potentially be extended to other disease states and immunological phenotypes. Because HLA typing was unavailable for some donors at each locus, only the typed subset was used in association tests. Strong co-occurrence of HLA alleles, especially DR and DQ, made assigning TCR associations to individual alleles difficult. The 87-base-pair reads could not distinguish some IMGT-functional V segments, including TRBV6-2 and TRBV6-3, so those segments were excluded.

This TCR was sampled from a woman aged 45-60 years in good health and CMV-seronegative. This receptor chain uses TRBV7-3 and TRBJ2-5; 8 bases in the middle match TRBD1. The material sequenced was PBMCs. The nucleotides are TGTGCCAGCAGCTTAAGCGGGACAGGAGGGTCAGAGACCCAGTACTTC. The encoded protein is CASSLSGTGGSETQYF. With the rest looked up from the reference TRBV7-3 and TRBJ2-5 genes rather than sequenced, the full variable domain is GAGVSQTPSNKVTEKGKYVELRCDPISGHTALYWYRQSLGQGPEFLIYFQGTGAADDSGLPNDRFFAVRPEGSVSTLKIQRTERGDSAVYLCASSLSGTGGSETQYFGPGTRLLVL.